This T cell receptor beta chain emerged from a study of CD8 T cell repertoires and HIV-1 epitope variants. About the study: IL-2, IL-7 and IL-15 were added on days 3 and 7 of approximately 9-day cultures.

The table came from immunoSEQ multiplex PCR; TCRdb's copy has only in-frame clones and leaves some out. Of around 6,100 clones listed, 65% to 70% are singletons. This CDR3 region has 13 residues. The germline gives CDR1 SGHNT, CDR2 YENEEA. V was clipped by 4 bases and J by 6 bases, with 11 bases between them. As to this clone: Antigen unknown.

The material sequenced was cultured CD8+ T cells derived from PBMCs. The sequence was collected from a male donor with HIV. The rearrangement links TRBV11-3 to TRBJ2-3; D remains ambiguous. CDR3 nucleotides: TGTGCCAGCAGCTCCGACCGTTTCGATACGCAGTATTTT. Translation: CASSSDRFDTQYF.